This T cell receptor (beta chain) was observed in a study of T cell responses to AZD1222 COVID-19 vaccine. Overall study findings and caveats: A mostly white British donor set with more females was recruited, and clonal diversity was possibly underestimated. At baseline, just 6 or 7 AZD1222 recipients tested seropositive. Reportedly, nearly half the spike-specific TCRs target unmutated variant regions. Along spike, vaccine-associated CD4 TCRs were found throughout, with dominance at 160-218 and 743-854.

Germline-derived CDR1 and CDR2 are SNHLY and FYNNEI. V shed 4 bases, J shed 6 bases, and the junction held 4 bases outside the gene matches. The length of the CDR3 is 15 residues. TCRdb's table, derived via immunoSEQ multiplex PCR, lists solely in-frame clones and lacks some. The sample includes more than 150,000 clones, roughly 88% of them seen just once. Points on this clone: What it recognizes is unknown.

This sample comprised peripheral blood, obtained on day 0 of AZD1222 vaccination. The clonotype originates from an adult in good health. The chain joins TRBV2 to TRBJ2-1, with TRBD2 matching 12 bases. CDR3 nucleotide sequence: TGTGCCAGCAGTGGCGGACTAGCGGGGACCAATGAGCAGTTCTTC. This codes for CASSGGLAGTNEQFF. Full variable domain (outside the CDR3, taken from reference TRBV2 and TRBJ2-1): EPEVTQTPSHQVTQMGQEVILRCVPISNHLYFYWYRQILGQKVEFLVSFYNNEISEKSEIFDDQFSVERPDGSNFTLKIRSTKLEDSAMYFCASSGGLAGTNEQFFGPGTRLTVL.